The rows below give T cell receptor beta chains drawn from one sample of a study of cytomegalovirus exposure and HLA in healthy donors. Clones were read by immunoSEQ multiplex PCR, and TCRdb kept only the in-frame ones, dropping some. The sample yields 95,000 to 150,000 clones, around 80% seen once. Sequenced input: PBMCs. The receptors derive from a man aged 25-45 years in good health and CMV-seronegative. Each CDR3 is given with its conserved first and last residue. Each record gives: J gene, D gene, clone size, V gene, CDR3 DNA, CDR3 protein. A D gene is named only where the DNA matches it firmly. A clone size is listed for some rows: how often the clone was seen (once, few, many), or a class if it is expanded.

TRBJ2-5 | - | - | TRBV5-1 | TGCGCCAGCAGCTTGGATAGCCGCCAAGAGACCCAGTACTTC | CASSLDSRQETQYF
TRBJ1-6 | TRBD1 | few | TRBV27 | TGTGCCAGCAGTTCGAGGGACAGGCGGATTAGTTATAATTCACCCCTCCACTTT | CASSSRDRRISYNSPLHF
TRBJ2-3 | TRBD1 | - | TRBV9 | TGTGCCAGCAGCGCTTTAGCTCGTGGGGGACAGGGGGCGAGCACAGATACGCAGTATTTT | CASSALARGGQGASTDTQYF
TRBJ2-5 | - | - | TRBV6-1 | TGTGCCAGCAGTGAAGGCCCCGGGAAGACCCAGTACTTC | CASSEGPGKTQYF
TRBJ2-7 | TRBD2 | - | TRBV4-1 | TGCGCCAGCAGCCAAGAGGGGGGGACTAACCCTCTCTACGAGCAGTACTTC | CASSQEGGTNPLYEQYF
TRBJ1-4 | TRBD1 | - | TRBV7-2 | TGTGCCAGCAGCGCGACAGGGGCGGATGAAAAACTGTTTTTT | CASSATGADEKLFF
TRBJ1-2 | - | - | TRBV29-1 | TGCAGCGTTGTCAGGGTCGAAAAAAACTATGGCTACACCTTC | CSVVRVEKNYGYTF
TRBJ2-4 | - | - | TRBV6-1 | TGTGCCAGCAGTGTCCCGAGAACAGACGAAAACATTCAGTACTTC | CASSVPRTDENIQYF
TRBJ1-5 | - | - | TRBV19 | TGTGCCAGTAGATTGAAAGCGAGCAATCAGCCCCAGCATTTT | CASRLKASNQPQHF
TRBJ2-3 | TRBD1 | - | TRBV7-3 | TGTGCCAGCAGCAGACAGGGAACAGATACGCAGTATTTT | CASSRQGTDTQYF
TRBJ2-7 | TRBD2 | - | TRBV14 | TGTGCCAGCAGCTCCCGGACTAGCGGGAATGGAAGGGGGTACGAGCAGTACTTC | CASSSRTSGNGRGYEQYF
TRBJ2-2 | - | - | TRBV7-2 | TGTGCCAGCAGCTCACAGGGTTCCGGGGAGCTGTTTTTT | CASSSQGSGELFF